This T cell receptor beta chain originates from a study of CD8+CD57+ T cells in acquired aplastic anemia. Study details: Quantities of DNA derived from sorted CD4+ and CD8+ cells averaged roughly 3.4 ug.

This clonotype showed up many times. The CDR3 loop spans 11 amino acids. Between the trimmed V and J ends, which lost 0 bases and 8 bases, there was a span of 5 bases. Germline CDR1 SGHDT, CDR2 YYEEEE. All sequencing subjects had displayed CD8+CD57+ cell expansion on flow cytometry. Blood was sampled before the patients had received any therapy. Both TCR beta VDJ combination and CDR3 sequence profiling were carried out. Genomic DNA was the template for this profiling. TCRdb independently ran MiXCR on the reads; one entry per CDR3 protein. There are around 220,000 distinct CDR3 sequences in the sample; roughly 50% occur only once, and around 20% lies in the top ten.

The chain joins TRBV5-6 to TRBJ1-2; D unresolved. The clonotype comes from a human donor with aplastic anemia. The specimen was sorted CD4+, CD8+, or CD8+CD57+ T cells (not recorded which) from PBMCs. The CDR3 DNA is TGTGCCAGCAGCTTGGCGGGGGGCTACACCTTC. As protein: CASSLAGGYTF. The full variable domain, in which reference TRBV5-6 and TRBJ1-2 provide the parts outside the CDR3, is DAGVTQSPTHLIKTRGQQVTLRCSPKSGHDTVSWYQQALGQGPQFIFQYYEEEERQRGNFPDRFSGHQFPNYSSELNVNALLLGDSALYLCASSLAGGYTFGSGTRLTVV.